Listed below are T cell receptor beta chains from one sample, sequenced in a study of T-cell memory formation after mild COVID-19. TCRdb processed the 5' RACE reads anew with MiXCR; each CDR3 protein has one entry. The table lists some 250,000 distinct CDR3 sequences, approximately 10% of them singletons. Sample: PBMCs or a T cell subset sorted from them (not recorded which). The receptors stem from a man younger than 35 who had mild COVID-19 (a few samples of this study predate the infection). Cell type and time point are not known. Each CDR3 is given with its conserved first and last residue. D genes are given only for firm matches. The size of a clone is reported for some rows only, either as once, few or many, or as a class for expanded clones.

TRBD1 TRBJ2-7 NA TRBV3-1 CASSQTGQDYEQYF TGTGCCAGCAGCCAAACCGGACAGGACTACGAGCAGTACTTC
NA TRBJ1-1 few TRBV4-2 CASSQASTEAFF TGTGCCAGCAGCCAAGCTTCGACTGAAGCTTTCTTT
NA TRBJ1-1 few TRBV7-6 CASLGASNTEAFF TGTGCCAGCCTCGGCGCCTCGAACACTGAAGCTTTCTTT
NA TRBJ1-3 NA TRBV6-6 CASTFGPLSGNTIYF TGTGCCAGCACCTTCGGACCGCTCTCTGGAAACACCATATATTTT
NA TRBJ2-3 NA TRBV18 CASSPPVAGYSTDTQYF TGTGCCAGCTCACCACCCGTTGCAGGATATTCAACAGATACGCAGTATTTT
TRBD1 TRBJ2-1 few TRBV5-1 CASSLEQGANNEQFF TGCGCCAGCAGCTTGGAACAGGGGGCGAACAATGAGCAGTTCTTC
TRBD1 TRBJ2-7 few TRBV27 CASGPQGHYEQYF TGTGCCAGCGGCCCACAGGGGCACTACGAGCAGTACTTC
NA TRBJ1-2 NA TRBV4-1 CASSPPEGGYTF TGCGCCAGCAGCCCCCCCGAGGGTGGCTACACCTTC
NA TRBJ1-1 NA TRBV7-6 CASTLTGGGAVHTEAFF TGTGCCAGCACCCTCACCGGGGGAGGGGCGGTGCACACTGAAGCTTTCTTT
TRBD2 TRBJ2-5 few TRBV5-1 CASSLVAGETQYF TGCGCCAGCAGCTTGGTAGCGGGGGAGACCCAGTACTTC
NA TRBJ1-1 NA TRBV5-5 CASSFGTFLNTEAFF TGTGCCAGCAGCTTCGGGACTTTCCTGAACACTGAAGCTTTCTTT
TRBD2 TRBJ2-1 many TRBV7-3 CASSPGRGASYNEQFF TGTGCCAGCAGCCCCGGGCGGGGGGCCTCCTACAATGAGCAGTTCTTC
NA TRBJ1-2 NA TRBV19 CASSPSLNYGYTF TGTGCCAGTAGTCCCTCGTTGAACTATGGCTACACCTTC
TRBD1 TRBJ1-5 NA TRBV6-2/TRBV6-3 CASSRDRADSNQPQHF TGTGCCAGCAGTCGGGACAGGGCCGATAGCAATCAGCCCCAGCATTTT
TRBD1 TRBJ2-2 NA TRBV7-3 CASSEQGNDGELFF TGTGCCAGCAGCGAACAGGGGAACGACGGGGAGCTGTTTTTT
NA TRBJ1-5 many TRBV20-1 CSARAGSSNQPQHF TGCAGTGCTAGAGCCGGGTCGAGCAATCAGCCCCAGCATTTT
NA TRBJ1-1 few TRBV5-5 CASSLMYGNTEAFF TGTGCCAGCAGCTTGATGTACGGGAACACTGAAGCTTTCTTT
NA TRBJ2-7 many TRBV5-1 CASSSLSSYEQYF TGCGCCAGCAGCTCCCTCTCATCCTACGAGCAGTACTTC
TRBD2 TRBJ2-5 NA TRBV20-1 CSARAPPGLAVQETQYF TGCAGTGCTAGAGCTCCCCCGGGACTAGCGGTACAAGAGACCCAGTACTTC
NA TRBJ2-3 few TRBV27 CASSPSGFSTDTQYF TGTGCCAGCAGTCCGTCAGGGTTTAGCACAGATACGCAGTATTTT
NA TRBJ1-2 NA TRBV6-2/TRBV6-3 CASSYREIYGYTF TGTGCCAGCAGTTACCGGGAGATCTATGGCTACACCTTC